The source of this T cell receptor (beta chain) is a study of response to subunit inactivated influenza vaccine. Study outcomes and limitations: Authors suggested that a seasonal influenza vaccination recruits few new T cells each time.

Each CDR3 protein is one row after TCRdb ran MiXCR on the RT-PCR reads. The data hold around 530,000 distinct CDR3 sequences, with roughly 10% observed a single time. The CDR3 covers 14 residues. The germline gives CDR1 SGHRS, CDR2 YFSETQ. V lost 4 bases and J lost 4, with 15 bases in between. This clonotype has a handful of counts. Its antigen remains unknown. Here the sequenced sample was PBMCs from blood, taken on the day of vaccination. The sequence derives from a man between 50 and 59 years old who received an inactivated influenza vaccine. The chain joins TRBV5-1 to TRBJ2-7, with TRBD2 as a possible D gene (6 bases). This chain's CDR3 is CASSRGETLYEQYF. The DNA for the CDR3 is TGCGCCAGCAGCCGCGGGGAAACCCTTTACGAGCAGTACTTC.